Below, one T cell receptor (beta chain) is given with its context. The antigen is undetermined. The data stem from a study of T cells expressing NK-cell markers. Study details: Sorted CD3+CD56+NKG2C+, CD3+CD56+NKG2C- and CD3+CD56-NKG2C+ T cells supplied TCR beta repertoires. Most of the eight sequenced donors tested HCMV-seropositive; one tested seronegative.

With UMIs, 5'RACE template switching was used to make TCR beta cDNA. TCRdb re-called the 5' RACE reads, yielding one record per CDR3 amino acid sequence without DNA. Found here are 400,000 to 450,000 distinct CDR3 sequences; the top ten clones hold 7.3%. Germline V lookup: CDR1 SEHNR, CDR2 FQNEAQ (reference sequence). The CDR3 runs 16 residues. Whole-study findings and limits: Expanded NKG2C+ T cell clones were not confirmed as HCMV-specific.

The sequence derives from a woman aged 18-70 years in good health. Sequenced sample: blood T cells: a sorted CD56 or NKG2C T cell subset, CD4+ or CD8+ T cells, or bulk PBMC T cells (not recorded which). This chain joins TRBV7-9 and TRBJ2-5; absent DNA, TCRdb's TRBD2 call cannot be checked. CDR3: CASSFVTSGRGETQYF. Looking up the rest from reference TRBV7-9 and TRBJ2-5 gives the full variable domain: DTGVSQNPRHKITKRGQNVTFRCDPISEHNRLYWYRQTLGQGPEFLTYFQNEAQLEKSRLLSDRFSAERPKGSFSTLEIQRTEQGDSAMYLCASSFVTSGRGETQYFGPGTRLLVL.